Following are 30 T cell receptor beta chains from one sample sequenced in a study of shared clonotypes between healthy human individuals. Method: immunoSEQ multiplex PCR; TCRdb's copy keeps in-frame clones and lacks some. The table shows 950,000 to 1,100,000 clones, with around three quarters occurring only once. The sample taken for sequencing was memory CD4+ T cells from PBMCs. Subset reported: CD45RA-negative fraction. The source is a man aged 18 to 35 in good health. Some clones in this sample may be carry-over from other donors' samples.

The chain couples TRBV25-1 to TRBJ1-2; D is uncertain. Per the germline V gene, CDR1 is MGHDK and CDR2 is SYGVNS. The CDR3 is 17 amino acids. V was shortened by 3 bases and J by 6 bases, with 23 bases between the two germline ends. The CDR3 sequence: CASSEVIGPTADHGYTF. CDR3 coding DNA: TGTGCCAGCAGTGAGGTCATAGGCCCCACGGCGGATCATGGCTACACCTTC.

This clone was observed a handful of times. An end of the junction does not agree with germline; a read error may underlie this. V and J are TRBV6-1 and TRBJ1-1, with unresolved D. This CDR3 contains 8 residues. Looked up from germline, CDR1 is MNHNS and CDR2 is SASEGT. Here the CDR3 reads CASSGEGF. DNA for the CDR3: TGTGCCAGCAGTGGTGAAGGATTT.

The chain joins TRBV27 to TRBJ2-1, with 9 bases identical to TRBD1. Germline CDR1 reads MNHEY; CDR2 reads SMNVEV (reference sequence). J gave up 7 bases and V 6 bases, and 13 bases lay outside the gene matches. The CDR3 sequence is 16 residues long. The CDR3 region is CASSWEIGTGINEQFF. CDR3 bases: TGTGCCAGCAGCTGGGAGATCGGGACAGGGATAAATGAGCAGTTCTTC.

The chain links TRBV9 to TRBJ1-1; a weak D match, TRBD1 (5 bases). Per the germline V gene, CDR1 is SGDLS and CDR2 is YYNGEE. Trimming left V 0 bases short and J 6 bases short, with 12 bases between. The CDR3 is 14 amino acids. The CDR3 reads CASSVATRGAEAFF. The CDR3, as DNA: TGTGCCAGCAGCGTAGCTACGAGGGGCGCTGAAGCTTTCTTT.

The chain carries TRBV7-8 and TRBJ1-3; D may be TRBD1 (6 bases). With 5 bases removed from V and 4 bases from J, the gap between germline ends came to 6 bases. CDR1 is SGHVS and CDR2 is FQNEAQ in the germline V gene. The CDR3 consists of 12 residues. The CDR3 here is CASSTGGNTIYF. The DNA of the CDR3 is TGTGCCAGCAGCACAGGGGGAAACACCATATATTTT.

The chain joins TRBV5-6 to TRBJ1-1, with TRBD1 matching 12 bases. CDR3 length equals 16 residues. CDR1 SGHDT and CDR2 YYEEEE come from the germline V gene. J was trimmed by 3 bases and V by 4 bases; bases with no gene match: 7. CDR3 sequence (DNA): TGTGCCAGCAGCCCGGGACAGGGGGCGATCTACACTGAAGCTTTCTTT. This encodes CASSPGQGAIYTEAFF.

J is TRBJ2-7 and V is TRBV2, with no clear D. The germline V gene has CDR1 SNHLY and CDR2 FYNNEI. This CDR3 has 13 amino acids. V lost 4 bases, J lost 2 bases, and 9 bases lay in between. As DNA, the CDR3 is TGTGCCAGCAGTGCCACACGAGCCTACGAGCAGTACTTC. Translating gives CASSATRAYEQYF.

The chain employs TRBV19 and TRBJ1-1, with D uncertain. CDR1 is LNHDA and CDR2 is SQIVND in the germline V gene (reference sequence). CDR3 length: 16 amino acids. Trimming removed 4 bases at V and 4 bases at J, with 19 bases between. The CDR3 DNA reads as TGTGCCAGTAGTAACCCTCGGCACGCCTGGACCACTGAAGCTTTCTTT. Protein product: CASSNPRHAWTTEAFF.

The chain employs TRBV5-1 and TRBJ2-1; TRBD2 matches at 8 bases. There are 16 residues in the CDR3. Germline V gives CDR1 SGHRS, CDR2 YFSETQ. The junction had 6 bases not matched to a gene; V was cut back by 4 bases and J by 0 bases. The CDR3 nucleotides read TGCGCCAGCAGCCTGCTGAGCGGGAGCTCCTACAATGAGCAGTTCTTC. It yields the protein CASSLLSGSSYNEQFF.

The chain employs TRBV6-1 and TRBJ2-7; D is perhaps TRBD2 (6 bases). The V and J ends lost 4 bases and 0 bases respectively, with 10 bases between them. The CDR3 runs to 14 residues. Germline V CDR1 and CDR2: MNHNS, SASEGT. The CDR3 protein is CASSGTGSSYEQYF. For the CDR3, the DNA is TGTGCCAGCAGTGGAACCGGGAGCTCCTACGAGCAGTACTTC.

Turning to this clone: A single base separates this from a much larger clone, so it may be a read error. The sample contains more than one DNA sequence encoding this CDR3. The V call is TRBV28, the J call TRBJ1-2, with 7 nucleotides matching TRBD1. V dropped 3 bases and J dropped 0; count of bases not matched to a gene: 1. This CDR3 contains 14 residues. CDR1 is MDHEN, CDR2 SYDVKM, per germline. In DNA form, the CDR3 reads TGTGCCAGCAGTTTGACAGGGCCTAACTATGGCTACACCTTC. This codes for CASSLTGPNYGYTF.

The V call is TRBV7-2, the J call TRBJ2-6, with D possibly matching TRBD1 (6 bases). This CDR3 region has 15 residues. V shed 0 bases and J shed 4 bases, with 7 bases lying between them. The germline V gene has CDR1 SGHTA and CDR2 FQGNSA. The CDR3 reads CASSLAGAGANVLTF. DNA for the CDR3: TGTGCCAGCAGCTTAGCGGGGGCCGGGGCCAACGTCCTGACTTTC.

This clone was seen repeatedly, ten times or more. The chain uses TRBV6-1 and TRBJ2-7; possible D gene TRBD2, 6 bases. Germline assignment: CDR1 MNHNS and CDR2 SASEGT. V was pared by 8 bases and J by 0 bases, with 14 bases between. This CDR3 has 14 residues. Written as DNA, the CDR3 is TGTGCCAGCCTTGATAGCGGAAGCTCCTACGAGCAGTACTTC. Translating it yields CASLDSGSSYEQYF.

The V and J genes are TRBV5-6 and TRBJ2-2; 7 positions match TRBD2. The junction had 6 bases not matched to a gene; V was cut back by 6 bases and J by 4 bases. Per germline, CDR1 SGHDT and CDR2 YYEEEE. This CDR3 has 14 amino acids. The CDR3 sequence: CASTGWGGTGELFF. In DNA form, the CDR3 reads TGTGCCAGCACCGGCTGGGGGGGCACCGGGGAGCTGTTTTTT.

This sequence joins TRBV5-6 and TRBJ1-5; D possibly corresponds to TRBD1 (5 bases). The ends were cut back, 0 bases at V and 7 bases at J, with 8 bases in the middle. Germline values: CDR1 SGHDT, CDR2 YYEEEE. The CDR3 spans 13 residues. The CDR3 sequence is CASSLGGEQPQHF. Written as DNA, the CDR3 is TGTGCCAGCAGCTTGGGGGGCGAGCAGCCCCAGCATTTT.

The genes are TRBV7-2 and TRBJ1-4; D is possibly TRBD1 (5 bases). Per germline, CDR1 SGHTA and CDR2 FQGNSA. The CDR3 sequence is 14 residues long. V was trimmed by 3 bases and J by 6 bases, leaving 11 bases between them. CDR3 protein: CASSFQGEDEKLFF. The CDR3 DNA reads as TGTGCCAGCAGCTTTCAAGGGGAGGATGAAAAACTGTTTTTT.

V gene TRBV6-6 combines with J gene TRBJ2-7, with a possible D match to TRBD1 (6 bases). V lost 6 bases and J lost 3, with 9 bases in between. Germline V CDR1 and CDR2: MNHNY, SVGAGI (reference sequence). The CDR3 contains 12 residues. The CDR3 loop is CASRTGGYEQYF. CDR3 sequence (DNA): TGTGCCAGCAGGACAGGTGGCTACGAGCAGTACTTC.

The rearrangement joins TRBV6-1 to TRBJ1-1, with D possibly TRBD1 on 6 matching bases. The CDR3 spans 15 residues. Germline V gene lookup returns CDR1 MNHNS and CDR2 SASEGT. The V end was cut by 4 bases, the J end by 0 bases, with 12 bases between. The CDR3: CASSAYRALNTEAFF. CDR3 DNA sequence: TGTGCCAGCAGTGCCTACAGGGCCTTGAACACTGAAGCTTTCTTT.

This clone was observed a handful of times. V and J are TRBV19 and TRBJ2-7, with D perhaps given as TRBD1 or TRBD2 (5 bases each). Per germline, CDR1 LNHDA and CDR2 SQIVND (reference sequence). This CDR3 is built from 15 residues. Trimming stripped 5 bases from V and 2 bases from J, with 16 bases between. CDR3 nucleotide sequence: TGTGCCAGTAGTCCCCAGGGTCAGGGACCCTACGAGCAGTACTTC. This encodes CASSPQGQGPYEQYF.

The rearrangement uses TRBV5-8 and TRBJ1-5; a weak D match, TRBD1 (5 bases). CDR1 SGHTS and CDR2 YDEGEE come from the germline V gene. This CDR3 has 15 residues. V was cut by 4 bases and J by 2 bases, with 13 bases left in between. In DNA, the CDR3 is TGTGCCAGCAGCCCCTCGGGGCTGGGCAATCAGCCCCAGCATTTT. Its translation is CASSPSGLGNQPQHF.

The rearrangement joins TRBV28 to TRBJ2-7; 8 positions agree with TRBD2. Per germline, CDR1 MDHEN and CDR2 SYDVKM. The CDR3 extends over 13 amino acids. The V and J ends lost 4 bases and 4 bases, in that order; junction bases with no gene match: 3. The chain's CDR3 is CASSWGLVYEQYF. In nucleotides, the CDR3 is TGTGCCAGCAGTTGGGGACTAGTGTACGAGCAGTACTTC.

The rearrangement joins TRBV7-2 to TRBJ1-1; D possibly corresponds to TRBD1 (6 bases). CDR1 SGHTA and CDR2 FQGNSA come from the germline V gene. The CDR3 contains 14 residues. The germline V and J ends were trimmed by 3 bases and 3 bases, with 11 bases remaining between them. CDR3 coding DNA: TGTGCCAGCAGCTTCGGGGGGCCCGACACTGAAGCTTTCTTT. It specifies CASSFGGPDTEAFF.

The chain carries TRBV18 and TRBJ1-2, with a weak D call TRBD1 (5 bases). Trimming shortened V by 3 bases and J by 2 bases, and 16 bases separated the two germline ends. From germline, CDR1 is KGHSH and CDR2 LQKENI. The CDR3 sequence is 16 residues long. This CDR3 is CASSPGGTLFNYGYTF. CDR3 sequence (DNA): TGTGCCAGCTCACCCGGGGGAACTTTATTCAACTATGGCTACACCTTC.

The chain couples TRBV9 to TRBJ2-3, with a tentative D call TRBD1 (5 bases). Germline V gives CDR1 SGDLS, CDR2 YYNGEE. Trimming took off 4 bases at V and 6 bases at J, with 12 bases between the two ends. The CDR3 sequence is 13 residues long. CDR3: CASSSGPGDTQYF. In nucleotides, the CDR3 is TGTGCCAGCAGCTCCGGACCAGGGGATACGCAGTATTTT.

The CDR3: CASSFWASPRNEQFF. In DNA form, the CDR3 reads TGTGCCAGCAGTTTCTGGGCTAGCCCGAGAAATGAGCAGTTCTTC. The chain combines TRBV28 with TRBJ2-1, with a possible D match to TRBD2 (5 bases). This CDR3 spans 15 amino acids. CDR1 and CDR2 from the germline V gene are MDHEN and SYDVKM. Trimming cost V 3 bases and J 7 bases, with 16 bases left between them. The entire variable domain, with the rest obtained from reference TRBV28 and TRBJ2-1, is as follows: DVKVTQSSRYLVKRTGEKVFLECVQDMDHENMFWYRQDPGLGLRLIYFSYDVKMKEKGDIPEGYSVSREKKERFSLILESASTNQTSMYLCASSFWASPRNEQFFGPGTRLTVL.

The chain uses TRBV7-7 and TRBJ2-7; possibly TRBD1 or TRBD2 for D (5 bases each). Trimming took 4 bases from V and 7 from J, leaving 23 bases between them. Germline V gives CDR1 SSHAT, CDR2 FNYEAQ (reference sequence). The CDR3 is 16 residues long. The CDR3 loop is CASSSPRGTERTEQYF. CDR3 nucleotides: TGTGCCAGCAGCTCGCCTCGAGGGACCGAGAGAACAGAGCAGTACTTC.

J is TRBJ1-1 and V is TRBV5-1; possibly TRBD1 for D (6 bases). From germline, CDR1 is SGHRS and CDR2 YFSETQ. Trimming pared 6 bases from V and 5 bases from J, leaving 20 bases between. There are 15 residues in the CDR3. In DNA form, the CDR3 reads TGCGCCAGCAATGGGAATGGGGGCACGTTGACTGAAGCTTTCTTT. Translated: CASNGNGGTLTEAFF.

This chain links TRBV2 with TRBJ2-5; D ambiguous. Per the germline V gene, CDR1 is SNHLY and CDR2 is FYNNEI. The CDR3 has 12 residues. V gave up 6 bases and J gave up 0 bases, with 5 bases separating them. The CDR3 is CASRDDQETQYF. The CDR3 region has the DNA TGTGCCAGCAGAGACGACCAAGAGACCCAGTACTTC.

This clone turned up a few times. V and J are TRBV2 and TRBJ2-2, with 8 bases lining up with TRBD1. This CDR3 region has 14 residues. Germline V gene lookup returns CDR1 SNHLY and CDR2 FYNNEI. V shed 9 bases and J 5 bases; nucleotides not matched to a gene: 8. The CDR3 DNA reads TGTGCCAGTTACGCAGGGGGCGAAACCGGGGAGCTGTTTTTT. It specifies CASYAGGETGELFF.

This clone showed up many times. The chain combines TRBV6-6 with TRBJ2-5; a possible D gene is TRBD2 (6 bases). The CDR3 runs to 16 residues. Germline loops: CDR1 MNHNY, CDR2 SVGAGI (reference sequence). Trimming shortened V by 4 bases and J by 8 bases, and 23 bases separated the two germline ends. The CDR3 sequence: CASSSTSSGGAGTQYF. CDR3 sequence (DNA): TGTGCCAGCAGTTCTACGAGTAGCGGAGGGGCAGGCACCCAGTACTTC.